This passage covers 13 T cell receptor beta chains from one sample sequenced in a study of blood T cell repertoires in COVID-19. Repertoires were generated with immunoSEQ multiplex PCR, while TCRdb's copy carries only in-frame clones and drops some. The table records about 60,000 clones, 60% to 85% of them present only once. Source material: peripheral blood. These receptor sequences come from a man aged 25 to 40 with COVID-19, enrolled during active disease.

DNA for the CDR3: TGTGCCAGCTCTGGTTCCAGGAAAAGCTCCTACGAGCAGTACTTC. Translated, it gives CASSGSRKSSYEQYF. This chain connects TRBV7-9 to TRBJ2-7; no firm D call. Trimming removed 8 bases at V and 0 bases at J, with 17 bases between. CDR1 is SEHNR and CDR2 is FQNEAQ in the germline V gene (reference sequence). The CDR3 has 15 residues.

The genes are TRBV28 and TRBJ2-1; 13 bases line up with TRBD2. The CDR3 extends over 16 amino acids. V lost 1 base to trimming and J lost 5 bases; unmatched junction nucleotides: 2. Germline V gene data show CDR1 as MDHEN and CDR2 as SYDVKM. The chain's CDR3 is CASSLSGLAGNNEQFF. DNA for the CDR3: TGTGCCAGCAGTTTATCGGGACTAGCGGGAAACAATGAGCAGTTCTTC.

This clone has only one observation. V usage is TRBV5-6 and J usage is TRBJ2-5; weak D call: TRBD1 (6 bases). Germline-derived CDR1 and CDR2 are SGHDT and YYEEEE. V was trimmed by 5 bases and J by 0 bases, leaving 11 bases between them. The CDR3 spans 14 residues. The CDR3 reads CASRHRQDQETQYF. The CDR3 DNA sequence: TGTGCCAGCAGGCACCGACAGGACCAAGAGACCCAGTACTTC.

The chain links TRBV7-9 to TRBJ2-1; D uncertain. CDR3 size: 14 residues. CDR1 and CDR2 (germline): SEHNR, FQNEAQ (reference sequence). V shed 8 bases and J shed 3 bases, with 14 bases lying between them. CDR3 bases: TGTGCCAGCGCGGCTAACCGAAACTACAATGAGCAGTTCTTC. Protein product: CASAANRNYNEQFF. The variable domain in full, with the rest retrieved from reference TRBV7-9 and TRBJ2-1, is DTGVSQNPRHKITKRGQNVTFRCDPISEHNRLYWYRQTLGQGPEFLTYFQNEAQLEKSRLLSDRFSAERPKGSFSTLEIQRTEQGDSAMYLCASAANRNYNEQFFGPGTRLTVL.

The gene calls are TRBV9 and TRBJ2-2; D uncertain. The CDR3 extends over 12 amino acids. The germline gives CDR1 SGDLS, CDR2 YYNGEE. V was cut by 4 bases and J by 5 bases, with 6 bases left in between. For the CDR3, the DNA is TGTGCCAGCAGCATCTTGACCGGGGAGCTGTTTTTT. Translation gives CASSILTGELFF.

The rearrangement joins TRBV27 to TRBJ2-7; TRBD2 aligns across 12 bases. After removal of 2 bases from V and 7 bases from J, the junction contained 12 bases not matched to a gene. The V gene's germline CDR1 is MNHEY and CDR2 SMNVEV (reference sequence). CDR3 length: 17 amino acids. The CDR3 sequence: CASSLNSLAGGPREQYF. The CDR3, as DNA: TGTGCCAGCAGTTTAAACAGCCTAGCGGGGGGGCCGAGGGAGCAGTACTTC.

This chain connects TRBV5-1 to TRBJ1-2; possible D gene TRBD1, 5 bases. V was pared by 2 bases and J by 2 bases, with 10 bases between. The CDR3 is 14 amino acids. Germline V gene data show CDR1 as SGHRS and CDR2 as YFSETQ. The DNA for the CDR3 is TGCGCCAGCAGCTTACTCCCAGGGAACTATGGCTACACCTTC. As protein: CASSLLPGNYGYTF.

This chain joins TRBV19 and TRBJ1-1, with a possible D match to TRBD1 (6 bases). Germline assignment: CDR1 LNHDA and CDR2 SQIVND (reference sequence). The CDR3 extends over 16 amino acids. The V end lost 3 bases, the J end lost 4 bases, and 18 bases lay between the germline ends. CDR3 nucleotides: TGTGCCAGTAGTATTGGGGGGGGCGACCGGGGCACTGAAGCTTTCTTT. It is translated as CASSIGGGDRGTEAFF. Supplemented by reference TRBV19 and TRBJ1-1, the full variable domain reads DGGITQSPKYLFRKEGQNVTLSCEQNLNHDAMYWYRQDPGQGLRLIYYSQIVNDFQKGDIAEGYSVSREKKESFPLTVTSAQKNPTAFYLCASSIGGGDRGTEAFFGQGTRLTVV.

This clone occurred a few times. The genes are TRBV5-4 and TRBJ1-5; D gene unclear. Germline values: CDR1 SGHNT, CDR2 YYREEE (reference sequence). The germline V and J ends were trimmed by 1 base and 3 bases, with 11 bases remaining between them. The CDR3 covers 15 residues. The CDR3 loop is CASSLYPGLNQPQHF. The DNA of the CDR3 is TGTGCCAGCAGCTTGTATCCGGGTCTCAATCAGCCCCAGCATTTT.

This clone was detected once. The CDR3 region has the DNA TGTGCCAGCAGACCCCAGGGTCTGCCTGAAGCTTTCTTT. Its translation is CASRPQGLPEAFF. V and J are TRBV6-5 and TRBJ1-1, with TRBD1 as a possible D gene (5 bases). The length of the CDR3 is 13 residues. Germline V gene data show CDR1 as MNHEY and CDR2 as SVGAGI. With 6 bases removed from V and 6 bases from J, the gap between germline ends came to 14 bases.

This clone appeared a few times. The chain recombines TRBV10-3 with TRBJ1-1; 7 bases agree with TRBD1. This CDR3 region has 14 residues. Germline V gives CDR1 ENHRY, CDR2 SYGVKD. The ends lost 6 bases at V and 0 bases at J; junction bases unmatched: 4. The CDR3 reads CAIRRGGMNTEAFF. Written as DNA, the CDR3 is TGTGCCATCAGAAGAGGGGGCATGAACACTGAAGCTTTCTTT.

The chain joins TRBV30 to TRBJ1-1; no clear D. The CDR3 is 12 residues long. CDR1 is GTSNPN and CDR2 is SVGIG in the germline V gene (reference sequence). With 1 base removed from V and 1 base from J, the gap between germline ends came to 4 bases. Here the CDR3 reads CAWSDGNTEAFF. CDR3 in DNA: TGTGCCTGGAGTGACGGGAACACTGAAGCTTTCTTT.

The CDR3 DNA reads as TGTGCCAGCAGCTTGGGCTATAGCAATCAGCCCCAGCATTTT. This translates into CASSLGYSNQPQHF. This chain connects TRBV5-6 to TRBJ1-5; D is uncertain. Germline values: CDR1 SGHDT, CDR2 YYEEEE. The V end was cut by 0 bases, the J end by 0 bases, with 4 bases between. The CDR3 is 14 residues long.